This TCR beta chain stems from a study of vaccination effects on CD4 cells after COVID-19. Study-level points and caveats: At late timepoints after vaccination, vaccine- and infection-induced clones shrank markedly. The vaccine-induced clones of healthy vaccinees included only 1 of 255 that cross-reacted with common cold coronaviruses.

Profiled with immunoSEQ multiplex PCR; TCRdb holds only in-frame clones, not every one. Of about 22,000 clones in the sample, around 72% were seen once. V gave up 3 bases and J gave up 7 bases, with 10 bases separating them. Germline V gene lookup returns CDR1 SEHNR and CDR2 FQNEAQ (reference sequence). This CDR3 contains 13 residues. ViraFEST assay sequencing came after antigen-specific CD4+ T cells were expanded with viral peptide pools. Isolating CD4+ T cells followed less than 11 days of culture. Vaccinated recipients, who were negative for nucleocapsid antibodies, had no history of SARS-CoV-2 infection. On both days 3 and 7, half of the culture medium was replaced with IL-2 medium. About this clone itself: Its target is unknown.

Sequencing used CD4+ T cells from PBMCs cultured with HCoV-229E spike peptides, obtained before COVID-19 vaccination. This sequence was found in a human donor who received a COVID-19 vaccine. The chain employs TRBV7-9 and TRBJ1-5, with D possibly matching TRBD1 (5 bases). CDR3 DNA sequence: TGTGCCAGCAGCTTCAAAGGGGACCAGCCCCAGCATTTT. Protein: CASSFKGDQPQHF.